The 26 T cell receptor beta chains reported below all come from one sample, sequenced in a study of blood T cell repertoires in COVID-19. Measured with immunoSEQ multiplex PCR; TCRdb has only the in-frame clones, and not every one. The sample has around 97,000 clones; just under 85% are singletons. Material: peripheral blood. Receptor source: a man in his sixties or seventies with acute or convalescent COVID-19.

This chain connects TRBV28 to TRBJ2-1; D is uncertain. V lost 2 bases and J 7 bases, leaving 6 bases between the germline ends. The CDR3 is made up of 12 amino acids. CDR1 is MDHEN, CDR2 SYDVKM, per germline. CDR3 in DNA: TGTGCCAGCAGTTTAAGCATAAATGAGCAGTTCTTC. Its translation is CASSLSINEQFF. The complete variable domain, with remaining parts taken from reference TRBV28 and TRBJ2-1, reads DVKVTQSSRYLVKRTGEKVFLECVQDMDHENMFWYRQDPGLGLRLIYFSYDVKMKEKGDIPEGYSVSREKKERFSLILESASTNQTSMYLCASSLSINEQFFGPGTRLTVL.

The CDR3 DNA sequence: TGTGCCAGCAGCCGCCGGAGCGGATTAAGAGAGACCCAGTACTTC. As protein: CASSRRSGLRETQYF. The chain is built from TRBV5-6 and TRBJ2-5, with D perhaps TRBD2 (5 bases). Trimming stripped 4 bases from V and 4 bases from J, with 17 bases between. Germline CDR1 reads SGHDT; CDR2 reads YYEEEE. The CDR3 spans 15 residues. Combining the CDR3 with reference TRBV5-6 and TRBJ2-5 gives the whole variable domain DAGVTQSPTHLIKTRGQQVTLRCSPKSGHDTVSWYQQALGQGPQFIFQYYEEEERQRGNFPDRFSGHQFPNYSSELNVNALLLGDSALYLCASSRRSGLRETQYFGPGTRLLVL.

Only a few counts were recorded for this clone. V gene TRBV19 combines with J gene TRBJ2-1, with TRBD1 matching 9 bases. V lost 4 bases to trimming and J lost 9 bases; unmatched junction nucleotides: 19. Germline V gene data show CDR1 as LNHDA and CDR2 as SQIVND (reference sequence). This CDR3 is 18 amino acids long. The CDR3, as DNA: TGTGCCAGTAGTAAACGCCGGGCTGGACAGGGGTTTATCGGTGAGCAGTTCTTC. Amino acids: CASSKRRAGQGFIGEQFF.

The J gene is TRBJ2-3, the V gene TRBV24-1; D remains ambiguous. Looked up from germline, CDR1 is KGHDR and CDR2 is SFDVKD. Trimming took 9 bases from V and 2 from J, leaving 11 bases between them. The CDR3 extends over 13 amino acids. The CDR3 region is CATAAETTDTQYF. The CDR3 region has the DNA TGTGCCACCGCGGCCGAGACCACAGATACGCAGTATTTT.

The chain joins TRBV14 to TRBJ2-7; D ambiguous. In germline, CDR1 is SGHDN, CDR2 FVKESK. The V and J ends lost 1 base and 0 bases respectively, with 10 bases between them. The CDR3 extends over 15 amino acids. Here the CDR3 reads CASSQVGRSSYEQYF. CDR3 sequence (DNA): TGTGCCAGCAGCCAAGTGGGCAGATCCTCCTACGAGCAGTACTTC.

This clone showed up just once. The chain joins TRBV5-1 to TRBJ2-7, with TRBD2 as a possible D gene (6 bases). CDR3 length equals 18 residues. Trimming removed 0 bases from V and 0 bases from J, with 19 bases in between. Germline CDR1 is SGHRS and CDR2 is YFSETQ. Here the CDR3 reads CASSLGEPGLAFSYEQYF. The CDR3 DNA reads as TGCGCCAGCAGCTTGGGAGAACCGGGACTCGCGTTCTCCTACGAGCAGTACTTC.

The chain combines TRBV9 with TRBJ2-6, with 7 bases that match TRBD1. The V gene end was trimmed by 5 bases and the J gene end by 0 bases; junction bases not matched to a gene: 2. This CDR3 comprises 15 residues. Germline CDR1 is SGDLS and CDR2 is YYNGEE. CDR3 sequence reads: CASRGTVSGANVLTF. The CDR3, as DNA: TGTGCCAGCAGAGGGACAGTCTCTGGGGCCAACGTCCTGACTTTC.

V gene TRBV7-3 combines with J gene TRBJ2-2, with 8 bases that match TRBD1. In germline, CDR1 is SGHTA, CDR2 FQGTGA. The CDR3 spans 15 residues. The V segment lost 5 bases and the J segment 5 bases; nucleotides outside the gene matches: 7. The CDR3 sequence is CASSPDRQGTGELFF. Here the CDR3 DNA reads TGTGCCAGCAGCCCCGATCGACAGGGGACCGGGGAGCTGTTTTTT.

CDR3 nucleotide sequence: TGTGCCAGCAGCCTGAGCGGGGGGGCCCGGGAGACCCAGTACTTC. Residues: CASSLSGGARETQYF. V gene TRBV9 combines with J gene TRBJ2-5; TRBD2 matches 10 bases. There are 15 residues in the CDR3. Germline V gene lookup returns CDR1 SGDLS and CDR2 YYNGEE. Germline trimming cut 4 bases from V and 5 bases from J; bases unmatched to any gene: 8.

The rearrangement joins TRBV28 to TRBJ1-2, with 10 bases matching TRBD1. The CDR3 has 17 residues. The V segment lost 6 bases and the J segment 4 bases; nucleotides outside the gene matches: 14. The germline gives CDR1 MDHEN, CDR2 SYDVKM. CDR3 nucleotide sequence: TGTGCCAGCAGCCCCGGGGGTACGGGACAGGGGAGCTATGGCTACACCTTC. Protein sequence: CASSPGGTGQGSYGYTF.

The chain couples TRBV29-1 to TRBJ1-4, with a possible D match to TRBD1 (6 bases). Germline V gene lookup returns CDR1 SQVTM and CDR2 ANQGSEA. V lost 0 bases, J lost 0 bases, and 11 bases lay in between. The CDR3 has 16 amino acids. The CDR3 reads CSVEDPWTATNEKLFF. As DNA, the CDR3 is TGCAGCGTTGAAGATCCGTGGACAGCAACTAATGAAAAACTGTTTTTT.

The table lists this clone with a few counts. V gene TRBV5-1 combines with J gene TRBJ2-7; the match to TRBD1 covers 12 bases. V dropped 4 bases and J dropped 6; count of bases not matched to a gene: 5. CDR3 length equals 14 residues. The germline V gene encodes CDR1 SGHRS and CDR2 YFSETQ. Written as DNA, the CDR3 is TGCGCCAGCAGCCCCGGGACAGGGGGCTTCGAGCAGTACTTC. It specifies CASSPGTGGFEQYF.

This clone was found a few times. The rearrangement joins TRBV2 to TRBJ1-6; TRBD1 aligns across 7 bases. The CDR3 runs to 15 residues. In germline, CDR1 is SNHLY, CDR2 FYNNEI. After removal of 7 bases from V and 10 bases from J, the junction contained 13 bases not matched to a gene. The CDR3, as DNA: TGTGCCAGCAACCTTGCCACAGGGGTTAGCTCACCCCTCCACTTT. This sequence encodes CASNLATGVSSPLHF.

The chain uses TRBV7-3 and TRBJ2-1, with TRBD2 identical over 7 bases. The CDR3 extends over 19 amino acids. Unmatched junction bases numbered 12, after V lost 1 base and J lost 0 bases. Looked up from germline, CDR1 is SGHTA and CDR2 is FQGTGA. The CDR3 DNA reads as TGTGCCAGCAGCTTAAACCCTAGCGGACCTTGGAACTCCTACAATGAGCAGTTCTTC. This gives the protein CASSLNPSGPWNSYNEQFF.

This chain connects TRBV4-2 to TRBJ2-3, with D possibly matching TRBD2 (6 bases). Germline CDR1 reads LGHNA; CDR2 reads YNFKEQ. This CDR3 is built from 13 residues. The V end lost 0 bases, the J end lost 7 bases, and 8 bases lay between the germline ends. CDR3 amino acids: CASSQELAYTQYF. CDR3 in DNA: TGTGCCAGCAGCCAAGAACTAGCATATACGCAGTATTTT.

V usage is TRBV2 and J usage is TRBJ1-1; 7 nucleotides line up with TRBD1. The CDR3 has 16 amino acids. Germline values: CDR1 SNHLY, CDR2 FYNNEI. Trimming cost V 6 bases and J 0 bases; bases outside gene matches: 10. CDR3 nucleotide sequence: TGTGCCAGCAGGATACAGGGGCCGACAATGAACACTGAAGCTTTCTTT. Translated: CASRIQGPTMNTEAFF.

The chain couples TRBV29-1 to TRBJ1-2; perhaps TRBD1 as D (6 bases). The length of the CDR3 is 14 residues. V was pared by 2 bases and J by 4 bases, with 14 bases between. The germline CDR1 and CDR2 sequences are SQVTM and ANQGSEA. In DNA, the CDR3 is TGCAGCGTTGAAAAGAGGGGGGGATCCTATGGCTACACCTTC. It codes for CSVEKRGGSYGYTF.

This clone was observed a few times. The chain links TRBV5-6 to TRBJ1-4, with 8 bases lining up with TRBD1. Trimming at V came to 3 bases and at J to 0 bases, leaving 7 bases not matched to a gene. The CDR3 loop spans 17 amino acids. From germline, CDR1 is SGHDT and CDR2 YYEEEE. The CDR3 nucleotides read TGTGCCAGCAGCTCCCCAGTACAGGGGGCAACTAATGAAAAACTGTTTTTT. It codes for CASSSPVQGATNEKLFF.

This clone was detected only a few times. This chain uses TRBV12-3 or TRBV12-4 with TRBJ1-1; a weak D match, TRBD1 (5 bases). Trimming took off 4 bases at V and 11 bases at J, with 17 bases between the two ends. This CDR3 has 13 residues. CDR3 sequence: CASSWAGDGLAFF. The CDR3 region has the DNA TGTGCCAGCAGTTGGGCGGGGGATGGCTTGGCTTTCTTT.

J is TRBJ1-5 and V is TRBV10-3; possibly TRBD1 for D (6 bases). Trimming took 1 base from V and 4 from J, leaving 8 bases between them. Germline loops: CDR1 ENHRY, CDR2 SYGVKD. CDR3 length equals 14 residues. This chain's CDR3 is CAISELQGNQPQHF. The DNA for the CDR3 is TGTGCCATCAGTGAGTTACAGGGAAATCAGCCCCAGCATTTT.

V is TRBV7-9 and J is TRBJ2-2; 10 positions agree with TRBD2. Germline-derived CDR1 and CDR2 are SEHNR and FQNEAQ (reference sequence). This CDR3 is 16 amino acids long. J lost 1 base, V lost 5 bases, and 4 bases had no gene match. CDR3 nucleotides: TGTGCCAGCAGCCCAGGACTAGCGGTGAACACCGGGGAGCTGTTTTTT. This translates into CASSPGLAVNTGELFF.

The V call is TRBV7-2, the J call TRBJ2-7, with 8 bases fitting TRBD2. V shed 5 bases and J 0 bases; nucleotides not matched to a gene: 9. CDR1 is SGHTA and CDR2 is FQGNSA in the germline V gene. The CDR3 spans 16 residues. The CDR3 loop is CASSRSAGGSSYEQYF. CDR3 DNA: TGTGCCAGCAGCCGTTCCGCGGGGGGTAGCTCCTACGAGCAGTACTTC.

The J gene is TRBJ2-7, the V gene TRBV5-5; D is unresolved. Trimming pared 2 bases from V and 2 bases from J, leaving 11 bases between. The germline CDR1 and CDR2 sequences are SGHKS and YYEKEE (reference sequence). This CDR3 region has 14 residues. The chain's CDR3 is CASSLWVRTYEQYF. DNA for the CDR3: TGTGCCAGCAGCTTATGGGTCAGGACCTACGAGCAGTACTTC.

J is TRBJ1-1 and V is TRBV7-9, with 7 bases matching TRBD1. This CDR3 is 12 amino acids long. V was pared by 11 bases and J by 5 bases, with 8 bases of the junction left unmatched. Germline loops: CDR1 SEHNR, CDR2 FQNEAQ (reference sequence). CDR3 in DNA: TGTGCCGGACTCAGGGGGAGAACTGAAGCTTTCTTT. Its protein is CAGLRGRTEAFF.

The rearrangement joins TRBV2 to TRBJ1-5, with a tentative D call TRBD1 (6 bases). CDR1 is SNHLY, CDR2 FYNNEI, per germline. CDR3 length: 16 residues. The ends were cut back, 8 bases at V and 1 base at J, with 18 bases in the middle. CDR3 amino acids: CASSDRGAGSNQPQHF. The CDR3 DNA is TGTGCCAGCTCAGATCGGGGGGCTGGGAGCAATCAGCCCCAGCATTTT.

This sequence joins TRBV30 and TRBJ1-1, with TRBD1 matching 7 bases. Germline assignment: CDR1 GTSNPN and CDR2 SVGIG (reference sequence). Trimming took 4 bases from V and 1 from J; bases not matched to a gene: 12. The CDR3 totals 16 residues. The CDR3 is CAWTYAKDRRNTEAFF. CDR3 in DNA: TGTGCCTGGACTTATGCGAAGGACAGGAGGAACACTGAAGCTTTCTTT. Filled out from reference TRBV30 and TRBJ1-1, the complete variable domain reads SQTIHQWPATLVQPVGSPLSLECTVEGTSNPNLYWYRQAAGRGLQLLFYSVGIGQISSEVPQNLSASRPQDRQFILSSKKLLLSDSGFYLCAWTYAKDRRNTEAFFGQGTRLTVV.